This T cell receptor beta chain was sequenced for a study of siplizumab effects on memory and regulatory T cells. Whole-study findings and limits: Memory cells that were CD4+ and unstimulated gave rise to alloreactive sequences, which siplizumab significantly reduced.

As concerns this clone: Its antigen is as yet unknown.

V gave up 1 base and J gave up 2 bases, with 9 bases separating them. Germline-derived CDR1 and CDR2 are SGHAT and FQNNGV. The CDR3 covers 15 residues. Produced via immunoSEQ multiplex PCR; TCRdb's table is partial and in-frame only. This sample yields about 91,000 clones, of which approximately 93% are seen a single time; over 5% belongs to the top ten. The source of this sequence is a human donor in good health. The chain couples TRBV11-2 to TRBJ1-5; unclear D gene. Source material: CD8+ T cells sorted from blood. Written as DNA, the CDR3 is TGTGCCAGCAGCTTAGGGTGGGGAGGCAATCAGCCCCAGCATTTT. Translation: CASSLGWGGNQPQHF.